The source of this T cell receptor (beta chain) is a study of blood T cell repertoires in COVID-19. Overall study context: Specimens from acute and convalescent COVID-19 originated in the United States, Italy and Spain. The cDNA or gDNA used as material had been derived from T cells, B-cell-depleted T cells, or PBMCs.

Per the study methods: Estimation of nucleated cell counts relied on the amplification of reference gene primers. Generated by immunoSEQ multiplex PCR, the TCRdb table keeps only in-frame clones and is missing some. The DNA was the basis for D and trimming; V, J and clone size are from that table. There are a few hundred thousand clones in the sample; about 86% occur only once, and 2% to 2.5% lies in the top ten. This TCR was sampled from a woman aged 60-75 years with acute or convalescent COVID-19. The sequenced material came from peripheral blood.

DNA for the CDR3: TGTGCCGCACTGGGGGGGAACACTGAAGCTTTCTTT. It encodes CAALGGNTEAFF. The rearrangement links TRBV6-5 to TRBJ1-1; maybe TRBD1 (5 bases). Trimming removed 11 bases from V and 1 base from J, with 11 bases in between. Germline V CDR1 and CDR2: MNHEY, SVGAGI. This CDR3 region has 12 residues.